This TCR beta chain was captured in a study of T cells after yellow fever vaccination. Overall study findings and caveats: Within FACS-sorted repertoires, abundant clonotypes contaminating from the bulk population could be present. Boosting was followed by the reappearance of most primary-vaccination clones (about 96% CD4, 88% CD8).

TCRdb reanalysed the 5' RACE reads using MiXCR and keeps one entry per CDR3 protein. This table holds 400,000 or so distinct CDR3 sequences, 9.5% to 13% found once. V lost 1 base, J lost 5 bases, and 14 bases lay in between. The CDR3 covers 15 residues. CDR1 and CDR2 (germline): SGHTA, FQGNSA. This clonotype was recorded a few times. Its antigen remains unknown. The origin of this receptor is a man aged 18 to 35 who received the YFV17D yellow fever vaccine. The sequencing used PBMCs, collected on the day of the first yellow fever vaccination. This rearrangement joins TRBV7-2 to TRBJ1-1; D is ambiguous. This CDR3 is CASSLGGTARTEAFF. DNA for the CDR3: TGTGCCAGCAGCTTAGGGGGAACGGCGAGAACTGAAGCTTTCTTT.